Presented here are 17 T cell receptor beta chains from one specimen sequenced in a study of T cells after yellow fever vaccination (dated by TCRdb to between 2018 and 2020). The library came from 5' RACE. TCRdb shows the sequencer as Illumina HiSeq 2500. The raw public reads went through TCRdb reprocessing: fastp at Q25, MiXCR clone calling, in-frame beta chains kept. Rows with one shared CDR3 protein collapse into an entry with the most common genes and DNA. This sample holds roughly 50,000 distinct CDR3 sequences; about 7.9% were observed only once. Roughly 31% of the sample is held by the ten biggest clonotypes. The meaning of the sample's treatment or condition label: live attenuated yellow fever vaccine strain. The source material was CD8+ T cells sorted from PBMCs, sampled around 15 days after the first yellow fever vaccination. The source of these receptors is a man between 18 and 29 years old who received the YFV17D yellow fever vaccine.

This clonotype was observed at least ten times. This chain's CDR3 is CASSQWTSGGAEGETQYF. The CDR3 bases are TGCGCCAGCAGCCAATGGACTAGCGGGGGGGCTGAGGGGGAGACCCAGTACTTC. This chain joins TRBV4-1 and TRBJ2-5; TRBD2 matches at 15 bases. CDR3 size: 18 residues. The germline gives CDR1 MGHRA, CDR2 YSYEKL. V lost 2 bases and J lost 5; bases outside the gene matches: 9.

At least ten counts were recorded for this clonotype. V usage is TRBV12-3 or TRBV12-4 and J usage is TRBJ2-7, with a weak D call TRBD1 (5 bases). This CDR3 region has 13 residues. Trimming shortened V by 4 bases and J by 2 bases, and 9 bases separated the two germline ends. CDR3 DNA sequence: TGTGCCAGCAGTTATCAGGGTACCTACGAGCAGTACTTC. Encoded protein: CASSYQGTYEQYF.

This clonotype has at least ten counts. The rearrangement uses TRBV5-4 and TRBJ2-7; D tentatively reads TRBD1 or TRBD2 (6 bases each). Between the trimmed V and J ends, which lost 10 bases and 4 bases, there was a span of 24 bases. Germline assignment: CDR1 SGHNT and CDR2 YYREEE (reference sequence). The CDR3 contains 15 residues. The CDR3 sequence is CAVTDKGGNRYEQYV. CDR3 in DNA: TGTGCCGTCACGGATAAAGGGGGGAATCGGTACGAGCAGTACGTC.

Remarks on this clonotype: A read error may explain this, as a much larger clone is one base away. The rearrangement joins TRBV29-1 to TRBJ1-2; D unresolved. Trimming took 6 bases from V and 8 from J, leaving 13 bases between them. Germline loops: CDR1 SQVTM, CDR2 ANQGSEA. The CDR3 runs to 11 residues. Here the CDR3 DNA reads TGCAGCGTCAGATCAGCCGGGGGCTACACCTTC. This sequence encodes CSVRSAGGYTF.

About this clonotype: This clone may be a read error of a much larger clone one base away. The gene calls are TRBV4-3 and TRBJ1-1; D is undetermined. Per the germline V gene, CDR1 is LGHNA and CDR2 is YSLEER. CDR3 length: 14 amino acids. The CDR3 loop reads CASRQDVIHTEAFF. As DNA, the CDR3 is TGCGCCAGCAGACAAGATGTCATCCACACTGAAGCTTTCTTT.

There are many counts of this clonotype. This chain links TRBV15 with TRBJ1-1; no clear D gene. Trimming took off 1 base at V and 4 bases at J, with 4 bases between the two ends. CDR3 length equals 12 residues. CDR1 is LNHNV and CDR2 is YYDKDF in the germline V gene (reference sequence). The CDR3 DNA sequence: TGTGCCACCAGCAGAGGAGGCACTGAAGCTTTCTTT. Translating it yields CATSRGGTEAFF. Full variable domain (remainder filled in from reference TRBV15 and TRBJ1-1): DAMVIQNPRYQVTQFGKPVTLSCSQTLNHNVMYWYQQKSSQAPKLLFHYYDKDFNNEADTPDNFQSRRPNTSFCFLDIRSPGLGDTAMYLCATSRGGTEAFFGQGTRLTVV.

At least ten counts were recorded for this clonotype. CDR3 in DNA: TGTGCCATCAGTGAGTCTGACGGAGATACGCAGTATTTT. It specifies CAISESDGDTQYF. The rearrangement links TRBV10-3 to TRBJ2-3; D is unclear. With 0 bases removed from V and 5 bases from J, the gap between germline ends came to 6 bases. Looked up from germline, CDR1 is ENHRY and CDR2 is SYGVKD. This CDR3 has 13 amino acids.

This clonotype has at least ten counts. This rearrangement joins TRBV29-1 to TRBJ1-1; 8 bases agree with TRBD1. CDR1 and CDR2 (germline): SQVTM, ANQGSEA. The CDR3 is 14 amino acids. V gave up 2 bases and J gave up 3 bases; unmatched junction bases: 5. In nucleotides, the CDR3 is TGCAGCGTTGAAACGACAGGGGTATACACTGAAGCTTTCTTT. Translated, it gives CSVETTGVYTEAFF.

This clonotype was recorded many times. This rearrangement joins TRBV7-2 to TRBJ2-3, with a tentative D call TRBD2 (7 bases). V was trimmed by 1 base and J by 2 bases, leaving 13 bases between them. The germline V gene has CDR1 SGHTA and CDR2 FQGNSA. The CDR3 is made up of 16 amino acids. The CDR3 DNA reads TGTGCCAGCAGCTTAGTCTACGGGGGGCCCACAGATACGCAGTATTTT. Translated: CASSLVYGGPTDTQYF.

Notes on this clonotype: It may be a read error: a sequence one base away is much more abundant. The rearrangement links TRBV7-6 to TRBJ2-1; 9 bases line up with TRBD1. The germline gives CDR1 SGHVS, CDR2 FNYEAQ. CDR3 length: 17 residues. The CDR3 DNA is TGTGCCAGCAGCCCCTCGCCTCGGGACAGGGCATACAATAAGCAGTTCTTC. This gives the protein CASSPSPRDRAYNKQFF.

There are many counts of this clonotype. This chain uses TRBV10-2 with TRBJ2-1; no reliable D call. The germline V and J ends were trimmed by 7 bases and 7 bases, with 14 bases remaining between them. The CDR3 length is 13 residues. CDR1 and CDR2 (germline): WSHSY, SAAADI. The CDR3 region has the DNA TGCGCCAGCACTCACCTGACTGGGAATGAGCAGTTCTTC. Translating it yields CASTHLTGNEQFF.

Ten or more counts support this clonotype. The chain has TRBV19 and TRBJ1-1; D may be TRBD1 (5 bases). With 4 bases removed from V and 1 base from J, the gap between germline ends came to 13 bases. The germline V gene encodes CDR1 LNHDA and CDR2 SQIVND (reference sequence). CDR3 size: 15 residues. The CDR3, as DNA: TGTGCCAGTAGTAACGTCCTCGGGGGGAACACTGAAGCTTTCTTT. Translating gives CASSNVLGGNTEAFF.

There are many counts of this clonotype. V and J are TRBV6-5 and TRBJ1-4, with a tentative D call TRBD1 (6 bases). Trimming pared 0 bases from V and 5 bases from J, leaving 10 bases between. The CDR3 covers 15 residues. Germline V gene data show CDR1 as MNHEY and CDR2 as SVGAGI. This CDR3 reads CASSYSGTLNEKLFF. CDR3 nucleotides: TGTGCCAGCAGTTACTCCGGGACACTGAATGAAAAACTGTTTTTT.

This clonotype is a singleton in its sample. This chain links TRBV2 with TRBJ1-1; D is perhaps TRBD1 (6 bases). CDR1 and CDR2 from the germline V gene are SNHLY and FYNNEI. Trimming shortened V by 8 bases and J by 7 bases, and 11 bases separated the two germline ends. There are 11 residues in the CDR3. The CDR3 sequence is CASSRGVEAFF. CDR3 nucleotide sequence: TGTGCCAGCTCCAGGGGAGTTGAAGCTTTCTTT. The full variable domain, with the rest looked up from reference TRBV2 and TRBJ1-1, is EPEVTQTPSHQVTQMGQEVILRCVPISNHLYFYWYRQILGQKVEFLVSFYNNEISEKSEIFDDQFSVERPDGSNFTLKIRSTKLEDSAMYFCASSRGVEAFFGQGTRLTVV.

The chain recombines TRBV18 with TRBJ1-5, with 9 positions matching TRBD1. This CDR3 is 17 amino acids long. CDR1 is KGHSH and CDR2 is LQKENI in the germline V gene. The J segment lost 0 bases and the V segment lost 6 bases, leaving 9 bases of the junction unmatched. CDR3 DNA sequence: TGTGCCAGCTCGGAAGACAGGGGGATAAGTAGCAATCAGCCCCAGCATTTT. Translated: CASSEDRGISSNQPQHF.

This clonotype showed up just a few times. The chain carries TRBV12-3 or TRBV12-4 and TRBJ1-4, with 7 bases identical to TRBD1. The CDR3 sequence is 13 residues long. J gave up 7 bases and V 7 bases, and 6 bases lay outside the gene matches. CDR3 loop: CASNQGEGEKLFF. CDR3 bases: TGTGCCAGCAACCAGGGGGAGGGTGAAAAACTGTTTTTT.

This clonotype was seen only a few times. A read error may account for a junction end that differs from germline. The CDR3 region has the DNA TGTGCCATCAGTGACTCGAGCTCCTACAATGAGCAGTTCTTC. It is translated as CAISDSSSYNEQFF. The chain has TRBV6-4 and TRBJ2-1; no clear D gene. The CDR3 runs to 14 residues. Germline V gives CDR1 MRHNA, CDR2 SNTAGT.